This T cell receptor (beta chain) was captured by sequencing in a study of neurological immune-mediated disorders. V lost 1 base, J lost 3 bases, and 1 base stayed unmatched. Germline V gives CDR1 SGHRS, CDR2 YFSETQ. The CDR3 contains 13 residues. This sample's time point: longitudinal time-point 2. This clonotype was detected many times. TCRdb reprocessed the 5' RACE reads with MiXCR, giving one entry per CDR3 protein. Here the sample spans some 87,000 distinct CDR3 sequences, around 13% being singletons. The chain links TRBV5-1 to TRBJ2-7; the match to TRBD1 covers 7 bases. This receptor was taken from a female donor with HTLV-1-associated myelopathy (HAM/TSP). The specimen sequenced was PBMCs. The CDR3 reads CASSLRTGYEQYF. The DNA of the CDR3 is TGCGCCAGCAGCTTGAGGACAGGCTACGAGCAGTACTTC.